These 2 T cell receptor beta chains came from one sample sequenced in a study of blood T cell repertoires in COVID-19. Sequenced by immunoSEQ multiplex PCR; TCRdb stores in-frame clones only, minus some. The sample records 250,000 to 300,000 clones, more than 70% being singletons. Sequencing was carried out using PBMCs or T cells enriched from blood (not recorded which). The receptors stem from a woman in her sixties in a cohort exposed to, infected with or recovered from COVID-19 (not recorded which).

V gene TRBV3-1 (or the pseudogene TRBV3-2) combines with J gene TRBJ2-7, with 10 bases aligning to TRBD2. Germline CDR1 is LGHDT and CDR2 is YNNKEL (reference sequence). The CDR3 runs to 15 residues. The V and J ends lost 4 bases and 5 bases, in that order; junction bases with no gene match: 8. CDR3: CASSLGGLARDEQYF. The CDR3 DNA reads TGTGCCAGCAGCCTTGGGGGACTAGCGAGGGACGAGCAGTACTTC.

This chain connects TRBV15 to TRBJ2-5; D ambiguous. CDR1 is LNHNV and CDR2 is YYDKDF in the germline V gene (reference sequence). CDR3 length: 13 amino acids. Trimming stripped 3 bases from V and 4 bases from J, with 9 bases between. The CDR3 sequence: CATSSYVLETQYF. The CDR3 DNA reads TGTGCCACCAGCAGCTACGTACTAGAGACCCAGTACTTC.